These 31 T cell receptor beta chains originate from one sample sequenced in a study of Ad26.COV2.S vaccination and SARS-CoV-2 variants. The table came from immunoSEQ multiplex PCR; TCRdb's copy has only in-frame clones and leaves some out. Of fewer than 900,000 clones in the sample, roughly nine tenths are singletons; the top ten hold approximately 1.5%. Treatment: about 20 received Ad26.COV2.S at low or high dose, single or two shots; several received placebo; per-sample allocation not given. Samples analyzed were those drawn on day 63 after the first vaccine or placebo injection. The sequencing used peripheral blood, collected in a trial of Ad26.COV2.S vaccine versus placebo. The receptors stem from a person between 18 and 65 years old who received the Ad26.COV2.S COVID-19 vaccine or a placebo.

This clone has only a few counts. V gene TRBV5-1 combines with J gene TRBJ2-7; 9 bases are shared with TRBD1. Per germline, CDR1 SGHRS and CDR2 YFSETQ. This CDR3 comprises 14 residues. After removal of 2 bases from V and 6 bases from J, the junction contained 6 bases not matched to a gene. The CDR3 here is CASSFGTGKGEQYF. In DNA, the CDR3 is TGCGCCAGCAGCTTCGGGACAGGGAAGGGCGAGCAGTACTTC.

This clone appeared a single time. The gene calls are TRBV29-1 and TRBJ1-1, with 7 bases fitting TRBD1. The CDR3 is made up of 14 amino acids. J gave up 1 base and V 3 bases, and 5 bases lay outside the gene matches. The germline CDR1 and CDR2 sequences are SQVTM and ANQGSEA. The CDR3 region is CSVDRGGWNTEAFF. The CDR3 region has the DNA TGCAGCGTTGACAGGGGGGGGTGGAACACTGAAGCTTTCTTT.

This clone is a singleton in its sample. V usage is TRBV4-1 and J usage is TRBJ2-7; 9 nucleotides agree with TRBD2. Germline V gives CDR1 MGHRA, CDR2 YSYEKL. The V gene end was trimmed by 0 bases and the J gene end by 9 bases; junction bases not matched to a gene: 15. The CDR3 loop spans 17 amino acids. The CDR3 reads CASSQDPGVAGVNGQYF. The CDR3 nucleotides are TGCGCCAGCAGCCAAGACCCCGGGGTAGCGGGGGTGAACGGGCAGTACTTC.

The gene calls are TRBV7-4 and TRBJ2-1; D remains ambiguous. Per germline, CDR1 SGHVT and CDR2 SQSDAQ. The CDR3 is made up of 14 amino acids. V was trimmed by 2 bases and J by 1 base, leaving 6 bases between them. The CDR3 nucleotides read TGTGCCAGCAGCTTATTCAGGTCCTACAATGAGCAGTTCTTC. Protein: CASSLFRSYNEQFF. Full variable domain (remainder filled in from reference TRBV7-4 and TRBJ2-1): GAGVSQSPRYKVAKRGRDVALRCDSISGHVTLYWYRQTLGQGSEVLTYSQSDAQRDKSGRPSGRFSAERPERSVSTLKIQRTEQGDSAVYLCASSLFRSYNEQFFGPGTRLTVL.

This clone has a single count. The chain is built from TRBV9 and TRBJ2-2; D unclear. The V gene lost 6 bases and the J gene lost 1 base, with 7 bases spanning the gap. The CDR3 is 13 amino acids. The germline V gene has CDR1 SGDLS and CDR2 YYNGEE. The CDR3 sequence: CASNPQNTGELFF. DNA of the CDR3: TGTGCCAGCAACCCGCAGAACACCGGGGAGCTGTTTTTT.

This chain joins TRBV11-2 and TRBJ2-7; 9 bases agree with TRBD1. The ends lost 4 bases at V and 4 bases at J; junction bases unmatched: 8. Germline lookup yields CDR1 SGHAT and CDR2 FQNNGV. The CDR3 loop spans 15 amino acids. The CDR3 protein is CASSSGQGGYYEQYF. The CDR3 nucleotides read TGTGCCAGCAGCTCGGGACAGGGCGGTTATTACGAGCAGTACTTC.

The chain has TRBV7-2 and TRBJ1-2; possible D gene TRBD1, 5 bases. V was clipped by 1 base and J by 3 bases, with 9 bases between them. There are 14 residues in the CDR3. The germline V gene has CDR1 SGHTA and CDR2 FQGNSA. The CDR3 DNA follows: TGTGCCAGCAGCTTAGGGGGCGCAGACTATGGCTACACCTTC. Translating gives CASSLGGADYGYTF.

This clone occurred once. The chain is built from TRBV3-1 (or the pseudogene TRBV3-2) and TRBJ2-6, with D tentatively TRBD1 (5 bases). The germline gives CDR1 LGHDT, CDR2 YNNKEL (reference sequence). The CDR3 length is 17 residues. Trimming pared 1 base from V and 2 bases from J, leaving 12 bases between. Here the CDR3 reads CASSQVWSGPGANVLTF. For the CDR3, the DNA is TGTGCCAGCAGCCAAGTTTGGTCAGGGCCTGGGGCCAACGTCCTGACTTTC.

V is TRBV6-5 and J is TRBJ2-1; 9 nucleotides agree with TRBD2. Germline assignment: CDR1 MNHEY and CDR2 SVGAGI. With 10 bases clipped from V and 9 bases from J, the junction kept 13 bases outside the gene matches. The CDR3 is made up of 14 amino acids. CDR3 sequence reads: CANGAAGGGSEQFF. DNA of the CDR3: TGTGCCAATGGAGCGGCGGGAGGGGGAAGTGAGCAGTTCTTC.

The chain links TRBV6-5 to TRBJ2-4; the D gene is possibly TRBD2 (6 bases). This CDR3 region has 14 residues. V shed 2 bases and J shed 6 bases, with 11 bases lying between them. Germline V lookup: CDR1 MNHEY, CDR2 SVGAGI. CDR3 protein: CASSYGGSGNIQYF. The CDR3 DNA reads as TGTGCCAGCAGTTACGGAGGGAGCGGAAACATTCAGTACTTC.

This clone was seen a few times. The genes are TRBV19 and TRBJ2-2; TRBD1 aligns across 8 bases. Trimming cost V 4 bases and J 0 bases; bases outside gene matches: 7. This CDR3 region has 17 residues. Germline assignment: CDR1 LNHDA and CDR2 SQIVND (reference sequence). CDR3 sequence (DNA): TGTGCCAGTAGTACGGTTCGGGGACAGGCGAACACCGGGGAGCTGTTTTTT. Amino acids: CASSTVRGQANTGELFF.

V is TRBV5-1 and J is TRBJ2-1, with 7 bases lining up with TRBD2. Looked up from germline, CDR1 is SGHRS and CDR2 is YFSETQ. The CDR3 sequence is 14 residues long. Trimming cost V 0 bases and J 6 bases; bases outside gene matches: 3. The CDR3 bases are TGCGCCAGCAGCTTGGATCGGGGGGTCAATGAGCAGTTCTTC. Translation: CASSLDRGVNEQFF.

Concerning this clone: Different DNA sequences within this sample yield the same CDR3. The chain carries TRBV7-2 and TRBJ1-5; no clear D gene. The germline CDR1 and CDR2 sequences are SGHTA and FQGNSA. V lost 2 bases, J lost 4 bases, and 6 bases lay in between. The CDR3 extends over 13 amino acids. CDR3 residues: CASSLSGNQPQHF. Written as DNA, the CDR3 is TGTGCCAGCAGCTTATCAGGAAATCAGCCCCAGCATTTT.

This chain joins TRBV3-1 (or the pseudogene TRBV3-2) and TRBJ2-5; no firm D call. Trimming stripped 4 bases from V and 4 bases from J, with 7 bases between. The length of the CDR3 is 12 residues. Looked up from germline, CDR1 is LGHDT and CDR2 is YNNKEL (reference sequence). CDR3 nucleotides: TGTGCCAGCAGCCCGGCCGGAGAGACCCAGTACTTC. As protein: CASSPAGETQYF.

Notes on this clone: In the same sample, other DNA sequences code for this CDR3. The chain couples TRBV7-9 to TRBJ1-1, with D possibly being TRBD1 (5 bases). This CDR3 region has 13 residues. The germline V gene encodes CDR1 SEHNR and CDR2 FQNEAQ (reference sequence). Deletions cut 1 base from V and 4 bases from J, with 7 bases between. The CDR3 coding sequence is TGTGCCAGCAGCTTAGAAACAGGCACTGAAGCTTTCTTT. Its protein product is CASSLETGTEAFF.

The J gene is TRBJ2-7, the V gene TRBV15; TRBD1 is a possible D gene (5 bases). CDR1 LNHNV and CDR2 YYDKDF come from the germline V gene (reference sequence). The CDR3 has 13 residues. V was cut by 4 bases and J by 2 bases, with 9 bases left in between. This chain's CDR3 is CATSIGHPYEQYF. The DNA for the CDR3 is TGTGCCACCAGCATTGGACATCCCTACGAGCAGTACTTC.

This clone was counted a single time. The CDR3 DNA follows: TGTGCCAGCAGTAGGGGGGGAGGGAGTGAGCAGTTCTTC. Residues: CASSRGGGSEQFF. The chain has TRBV25-1 and TRBJ2-1, with D possibly being TRBD2 (7 bases). The CDR3 covers 13 residues. Germline V gives CDR1 MGHDK, CDR2 SYGVNS. V lost 5 bases and J lost 9, with 14 bases in between.

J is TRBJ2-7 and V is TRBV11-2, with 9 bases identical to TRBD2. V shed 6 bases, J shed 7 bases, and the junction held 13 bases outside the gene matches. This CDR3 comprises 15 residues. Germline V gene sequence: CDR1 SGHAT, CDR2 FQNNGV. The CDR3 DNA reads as TGTGCCAGCAGATCGACTAGCGGAAGAAACCGTGAGCAGTACTTC. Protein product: CASRSTSGRNREQYF.

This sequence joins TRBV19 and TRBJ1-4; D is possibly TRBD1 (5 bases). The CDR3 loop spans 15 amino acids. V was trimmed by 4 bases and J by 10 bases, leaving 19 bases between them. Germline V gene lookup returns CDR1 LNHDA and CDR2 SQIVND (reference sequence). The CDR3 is CASSTADPLGVKLFF. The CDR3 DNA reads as TGTGCCAGTAGTACCGCGGATCCGTTGGGGGTAAAACTGTTTTTT.

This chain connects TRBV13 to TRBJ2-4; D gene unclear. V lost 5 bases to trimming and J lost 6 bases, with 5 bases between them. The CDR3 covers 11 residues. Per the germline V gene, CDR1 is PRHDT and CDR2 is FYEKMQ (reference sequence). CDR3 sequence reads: CASSPGNIQYF. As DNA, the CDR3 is TGTGCCAGCAGCCCCGGAAACATTCAGTACTTC. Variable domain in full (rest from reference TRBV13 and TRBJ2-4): AAGVIQSPRHLIKEKRETATLKCYPIPRHDTVYWYQQGPGQDPQFLISFYEKMQSDKGSIPDRFSAQQFSDYHSELNMSSLELGDSALYFCASSPGNIQYFGAGTRLSVL.

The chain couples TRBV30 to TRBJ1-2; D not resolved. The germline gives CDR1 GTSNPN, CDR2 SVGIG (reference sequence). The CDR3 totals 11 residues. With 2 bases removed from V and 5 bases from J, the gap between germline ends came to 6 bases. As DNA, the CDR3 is TGTGCCTGGAGTAAGTCTTATGGCTACACCTTC. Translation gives CAWSKSYGYTF.

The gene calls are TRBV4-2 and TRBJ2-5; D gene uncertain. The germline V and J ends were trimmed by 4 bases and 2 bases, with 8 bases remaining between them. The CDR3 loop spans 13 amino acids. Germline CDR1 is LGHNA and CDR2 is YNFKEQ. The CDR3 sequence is CASSRTHQETQYF. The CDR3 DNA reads TGTGCCAGCAGCCGCACACATCAAGAGACCCAGTACTTC.

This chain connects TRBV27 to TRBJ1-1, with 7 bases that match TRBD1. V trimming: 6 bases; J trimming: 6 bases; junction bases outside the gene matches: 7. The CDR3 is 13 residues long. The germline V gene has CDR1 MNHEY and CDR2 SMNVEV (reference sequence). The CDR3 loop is CASRLTGNAEAFF. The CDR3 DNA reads TGTGCCAGCAGGTTGACAGGGAATGCTGAAGCTTTCTTT.

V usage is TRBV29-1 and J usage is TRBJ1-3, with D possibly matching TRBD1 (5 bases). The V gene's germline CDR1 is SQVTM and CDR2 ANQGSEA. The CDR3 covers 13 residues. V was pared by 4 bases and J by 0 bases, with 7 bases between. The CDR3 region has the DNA TGCAGCGTTGTACAGGTCTCTGGAAACACCATATATTTT. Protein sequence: CSVVQVSGNTIYF.

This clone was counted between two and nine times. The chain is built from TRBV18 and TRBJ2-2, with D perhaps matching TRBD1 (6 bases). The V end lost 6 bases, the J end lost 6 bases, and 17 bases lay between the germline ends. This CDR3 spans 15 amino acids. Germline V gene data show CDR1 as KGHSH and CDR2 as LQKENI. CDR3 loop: CASSQARTVAGELFF. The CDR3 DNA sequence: TGTGCCAGCTCGCAGGCTAGGACAGTTGCCGGGGAGCTGTTTTTT. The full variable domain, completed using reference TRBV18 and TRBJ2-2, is NAGVMQNPRHLVRRRGQEARLRCSPMKGHSHVYWYRQLPEEGLKFMVYLQKENIIDESGMPKERFSAEFPKEGPSILRIQQVVRGDSAAYFCASSQARTVAGELFFGEGSRLTVL.

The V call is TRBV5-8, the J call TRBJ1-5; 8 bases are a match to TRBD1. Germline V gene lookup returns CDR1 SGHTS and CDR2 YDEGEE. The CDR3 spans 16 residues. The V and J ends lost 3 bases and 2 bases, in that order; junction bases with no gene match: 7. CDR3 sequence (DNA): TGTGCCAGCAGCTCGGGGGACAGGAGGGGCAATCAGCCCCAGCATTTT. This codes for CASSSGDRRGNQPQHF.

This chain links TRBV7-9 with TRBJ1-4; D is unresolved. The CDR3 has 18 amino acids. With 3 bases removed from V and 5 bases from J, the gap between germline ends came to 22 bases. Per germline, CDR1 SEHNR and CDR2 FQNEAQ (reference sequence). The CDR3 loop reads CASSFTRPYGDRNEKLFF. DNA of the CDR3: TGTGCCAGCAGCTTCACCCGCCCCTACGGGGATAGAAATGAAAAACTGTTTTTT.

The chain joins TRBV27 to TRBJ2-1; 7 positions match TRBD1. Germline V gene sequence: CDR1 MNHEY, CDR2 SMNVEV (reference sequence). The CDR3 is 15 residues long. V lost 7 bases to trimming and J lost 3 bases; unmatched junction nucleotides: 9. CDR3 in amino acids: CASTGDRQGYNEQFF. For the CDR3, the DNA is TGTGCCAGCACTGGTGACCGACAGGGCTACAATGAGCAGTTCTTC.

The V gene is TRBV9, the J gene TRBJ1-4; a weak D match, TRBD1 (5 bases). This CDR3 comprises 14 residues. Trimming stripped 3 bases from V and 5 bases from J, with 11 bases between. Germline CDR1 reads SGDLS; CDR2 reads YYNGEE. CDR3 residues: CASSARDGNEKLFF. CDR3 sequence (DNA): TGTGCCAGCAGCGCCCGGGACGGGAATGAAAAACTGTTTTTT.

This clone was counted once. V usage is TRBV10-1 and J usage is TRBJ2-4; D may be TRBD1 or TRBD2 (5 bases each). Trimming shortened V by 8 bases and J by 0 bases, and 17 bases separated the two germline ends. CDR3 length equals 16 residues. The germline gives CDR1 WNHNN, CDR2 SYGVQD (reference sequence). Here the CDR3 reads CASVRGTGLAKNIQYF. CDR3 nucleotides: TGCGCCAGCGTCCGGGGCACGGGGTTAGCCAAAAACATTCAGTACTTC.

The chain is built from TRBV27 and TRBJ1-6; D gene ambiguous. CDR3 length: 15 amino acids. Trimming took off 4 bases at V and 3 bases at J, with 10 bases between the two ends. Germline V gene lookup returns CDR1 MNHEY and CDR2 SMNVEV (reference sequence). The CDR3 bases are TGTGCCAGCAGTTCCCGACGGCTCTATAATTCACCCCTCCACTTT. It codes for CASSSRRLYNSPLHF.